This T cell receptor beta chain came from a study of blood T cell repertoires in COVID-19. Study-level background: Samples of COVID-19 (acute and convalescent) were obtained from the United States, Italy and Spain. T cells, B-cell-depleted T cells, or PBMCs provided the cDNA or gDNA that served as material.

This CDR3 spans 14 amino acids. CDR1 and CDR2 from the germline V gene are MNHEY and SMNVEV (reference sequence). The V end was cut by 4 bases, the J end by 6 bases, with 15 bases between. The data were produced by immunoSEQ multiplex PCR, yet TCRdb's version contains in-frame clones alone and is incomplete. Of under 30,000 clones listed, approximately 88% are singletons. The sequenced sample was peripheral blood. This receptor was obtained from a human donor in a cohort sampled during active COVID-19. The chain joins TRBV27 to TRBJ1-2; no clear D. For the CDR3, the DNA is TGTGCCAGCAGTTCGGAGGGCTCCCCTAATGGCTACACCTTC. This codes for CASSSEGSPNGYTF.